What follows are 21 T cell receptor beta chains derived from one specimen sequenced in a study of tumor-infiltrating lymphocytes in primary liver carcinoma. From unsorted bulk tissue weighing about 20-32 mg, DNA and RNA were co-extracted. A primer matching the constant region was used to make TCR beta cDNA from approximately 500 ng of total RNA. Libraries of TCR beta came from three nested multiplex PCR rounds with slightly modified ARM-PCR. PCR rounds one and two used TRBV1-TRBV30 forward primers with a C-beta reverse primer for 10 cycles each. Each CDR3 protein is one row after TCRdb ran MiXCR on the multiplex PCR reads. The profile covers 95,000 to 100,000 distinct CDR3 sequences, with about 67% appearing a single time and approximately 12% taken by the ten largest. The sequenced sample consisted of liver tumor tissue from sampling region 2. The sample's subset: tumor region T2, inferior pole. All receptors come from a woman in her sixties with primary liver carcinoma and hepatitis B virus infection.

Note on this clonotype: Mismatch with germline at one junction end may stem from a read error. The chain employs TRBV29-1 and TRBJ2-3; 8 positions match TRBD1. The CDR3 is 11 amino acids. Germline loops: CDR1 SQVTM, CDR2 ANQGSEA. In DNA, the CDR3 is TGCAGCGTAGCGGACAGGGAGAGAGTACATTTT. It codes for CSVADRERVHF.

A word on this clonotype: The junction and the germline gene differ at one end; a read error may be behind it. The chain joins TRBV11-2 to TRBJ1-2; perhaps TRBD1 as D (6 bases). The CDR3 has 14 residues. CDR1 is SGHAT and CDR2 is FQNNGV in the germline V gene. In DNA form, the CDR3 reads TGTGCCAGCAGCCCTCTTCTGGGACAATATGGTTACACCTTC. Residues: CASSPLLGQYGYTF.

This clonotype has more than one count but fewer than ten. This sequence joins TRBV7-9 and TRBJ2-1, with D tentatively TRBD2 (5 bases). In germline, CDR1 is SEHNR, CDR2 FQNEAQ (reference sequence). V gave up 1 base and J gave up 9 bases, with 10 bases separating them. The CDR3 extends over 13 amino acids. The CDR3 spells CASSLDHRGEQFF. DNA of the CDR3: TGTGCCAGCAGCTTAGATCACCGGGGTGAGCAGTTCTTC.

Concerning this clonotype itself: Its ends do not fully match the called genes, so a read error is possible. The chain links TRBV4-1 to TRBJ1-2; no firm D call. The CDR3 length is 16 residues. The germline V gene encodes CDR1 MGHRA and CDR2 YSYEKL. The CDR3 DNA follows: TGCGCCTGCAGCCAAACCCAGGATCATACAAACTATGGCTACACCTTC. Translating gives CACSQTQDHTNYGYTF.

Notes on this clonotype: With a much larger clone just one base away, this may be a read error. CDR3 region: CASSIPGRSIQETQYF. CDR3 nucleotide sequence: TGTGCCAGCAGTATTCCTGGACGGTCAATCCAAGAGACCCAGTACTTC. V usage is TRBV28 and J usage is TRBJ2-5; D ambiguous. This CDR3 comprises 16 residues. The germline gives CDR1 MDHEN, CDR2 SYDVKM. V was trimmed by 5 bases and J by 1 base, leaving 17 bases between them.

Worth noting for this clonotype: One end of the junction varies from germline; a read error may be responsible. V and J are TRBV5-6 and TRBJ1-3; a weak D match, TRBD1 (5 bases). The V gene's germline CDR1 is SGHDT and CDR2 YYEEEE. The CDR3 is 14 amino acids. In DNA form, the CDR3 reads TGTGCCAGCAGGTGTCAGGGAGCAGGAAACACCATATATTTC. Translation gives CASRCQGAGNTIYF.

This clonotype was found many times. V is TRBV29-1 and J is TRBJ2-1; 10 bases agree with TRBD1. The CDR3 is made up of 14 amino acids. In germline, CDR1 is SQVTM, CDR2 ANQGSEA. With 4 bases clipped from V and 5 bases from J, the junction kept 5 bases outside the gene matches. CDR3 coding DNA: TGCAGCGTTGGAAGGGACAGGGGTAACAATGAGCAGTTCTTC. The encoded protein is CSVGRDRGNNEQFF.

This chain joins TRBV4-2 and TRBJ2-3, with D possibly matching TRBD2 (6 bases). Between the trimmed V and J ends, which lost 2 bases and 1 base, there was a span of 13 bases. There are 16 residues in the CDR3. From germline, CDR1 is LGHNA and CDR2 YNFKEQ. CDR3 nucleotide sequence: TGTGCCAGCAGCCAACTGGAGGGATGGCGCACAGATACGCAGTATTTT. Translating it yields CASSQLEGWRTDTQYF.

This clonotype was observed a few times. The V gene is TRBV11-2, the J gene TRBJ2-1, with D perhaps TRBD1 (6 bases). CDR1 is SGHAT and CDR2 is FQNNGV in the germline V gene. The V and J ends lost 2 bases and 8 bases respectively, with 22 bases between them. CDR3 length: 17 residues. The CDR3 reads CASSLTHGQRYRDEQFF. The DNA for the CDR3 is TGTGCCAGCAGCTTAACGCATGGACAGAGGTACAGGGATGAGCAGTTCTTC.

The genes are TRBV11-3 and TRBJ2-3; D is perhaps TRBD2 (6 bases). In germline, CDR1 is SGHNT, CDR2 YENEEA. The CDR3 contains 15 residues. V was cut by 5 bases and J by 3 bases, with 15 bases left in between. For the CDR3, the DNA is TGTGCCAGCAGCCCCCCTGTGGGAGGAACAGATACGCAGTATTTT. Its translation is CASSPPVGGTDTQYF.

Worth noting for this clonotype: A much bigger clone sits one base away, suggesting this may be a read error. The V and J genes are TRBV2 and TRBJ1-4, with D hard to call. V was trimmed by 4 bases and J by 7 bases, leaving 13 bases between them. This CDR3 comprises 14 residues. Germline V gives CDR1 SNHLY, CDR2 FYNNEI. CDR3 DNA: TGTGCCAGCAGTGCGACCGCGTTTGGTGAAAAACTGTTTTTT. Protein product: CASSATAFGEKLFF.

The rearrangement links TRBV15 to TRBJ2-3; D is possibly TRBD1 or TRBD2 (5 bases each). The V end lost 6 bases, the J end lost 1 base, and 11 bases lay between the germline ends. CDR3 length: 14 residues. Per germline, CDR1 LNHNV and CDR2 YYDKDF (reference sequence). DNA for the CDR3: TGTGCCACCAGGGGGACGGAGGGCACAGATACGCAGTATTTT. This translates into CATRGTEGTDTQYF.

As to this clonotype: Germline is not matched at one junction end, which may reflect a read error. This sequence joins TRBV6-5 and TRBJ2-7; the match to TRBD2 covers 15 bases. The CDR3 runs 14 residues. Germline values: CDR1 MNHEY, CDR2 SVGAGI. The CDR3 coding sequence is TGCGCCAGCAGCCCGGGACTAGCGGGAGGAAAGCAGTACTTC. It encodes CASSPGLAGGKQYF.

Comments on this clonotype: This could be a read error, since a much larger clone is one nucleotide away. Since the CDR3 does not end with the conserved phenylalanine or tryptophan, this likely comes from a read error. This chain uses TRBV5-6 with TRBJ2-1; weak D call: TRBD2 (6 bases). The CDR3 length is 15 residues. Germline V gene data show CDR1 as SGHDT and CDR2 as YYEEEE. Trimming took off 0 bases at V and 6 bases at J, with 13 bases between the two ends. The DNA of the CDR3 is TGTGCCAGCAGCTTGGGTTTCGTGGGGGGCAATGAGCAGTTCTCC. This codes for CASSLGFVGGNEQFS.

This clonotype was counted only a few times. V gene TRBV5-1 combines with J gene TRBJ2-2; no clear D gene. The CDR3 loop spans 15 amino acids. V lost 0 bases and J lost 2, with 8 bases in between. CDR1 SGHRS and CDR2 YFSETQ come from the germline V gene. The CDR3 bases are TGCGCCAGCAGCTTGGCCCAGACCAACACCGGGGAGCTGTTTTTT. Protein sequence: CASSLAQTNTGELFF.

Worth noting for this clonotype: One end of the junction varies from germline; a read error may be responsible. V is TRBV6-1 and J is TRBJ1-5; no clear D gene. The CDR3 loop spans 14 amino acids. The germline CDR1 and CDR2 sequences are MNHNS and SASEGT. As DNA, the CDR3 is TGTGCCAGCGATTCGACCTTAGCCAATCAGCCCCAACATTTT. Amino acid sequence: CASDSTLANQPQHF.

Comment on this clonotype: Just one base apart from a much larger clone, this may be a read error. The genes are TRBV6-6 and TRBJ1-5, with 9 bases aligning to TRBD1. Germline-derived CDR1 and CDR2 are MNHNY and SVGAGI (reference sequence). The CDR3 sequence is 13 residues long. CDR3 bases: TGTACCAGCAGGCCGGGACAGGGTATGGCCCAGCATTTT. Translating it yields CTSRPGQGMAQHF.

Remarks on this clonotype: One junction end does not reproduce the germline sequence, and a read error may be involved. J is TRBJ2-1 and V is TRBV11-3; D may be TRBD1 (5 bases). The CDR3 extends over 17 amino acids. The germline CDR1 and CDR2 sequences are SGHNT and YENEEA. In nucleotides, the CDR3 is TGTGCCAGCAGCTTGAGAAGGGGTCGTATATTCTACAATGAACAGTTCTTC. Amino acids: CASSLRRGRIFYNEQFF. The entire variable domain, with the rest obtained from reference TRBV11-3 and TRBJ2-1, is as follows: EAGVVQSPRYKIIEKKQPVAFWCNPISGHNTLYWYLQNLGQGPELLIRYENEEAVDDSQLPKDRFSAERLKGVDSTLKIQPAELGDSAVYLCASSLRRGRIFYNEQFFGPGTRLTVL.

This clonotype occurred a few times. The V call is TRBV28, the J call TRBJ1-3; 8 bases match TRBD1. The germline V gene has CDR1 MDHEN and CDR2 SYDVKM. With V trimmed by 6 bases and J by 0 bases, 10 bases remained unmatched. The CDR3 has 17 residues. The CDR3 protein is CASRRQGRSGSGNTIYF. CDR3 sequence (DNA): TGTGCCAGCAGAAGACAGGGGCGATCAGGCTCTGGAAACACCATATATTTT.

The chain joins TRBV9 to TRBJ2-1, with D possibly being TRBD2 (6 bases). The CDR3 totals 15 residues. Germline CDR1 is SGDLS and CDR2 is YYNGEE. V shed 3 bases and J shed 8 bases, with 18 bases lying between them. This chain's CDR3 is CASSGGTLHTDEQFF. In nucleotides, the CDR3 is TGTGCCAGCAGCGGCGGGACCCTTCATACCGATGAGCAGTTCTTC.

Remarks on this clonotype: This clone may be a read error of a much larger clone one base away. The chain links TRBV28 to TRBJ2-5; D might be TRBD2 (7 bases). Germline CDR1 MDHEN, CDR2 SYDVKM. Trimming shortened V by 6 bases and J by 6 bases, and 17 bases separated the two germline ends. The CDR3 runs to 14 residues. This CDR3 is CASSPPGGVKTQYF. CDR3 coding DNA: TGTGCCAGCAGCCCACCGGGGGGCGTGAAGACCCAGTACTTC.